This TCR beta chain originates from a study of blood T cells in healthy people across ages (dated by TCRdb to the mid-2010s). In terms of the full investigation: In model experiments, template switching captured about one uniquely barcoded TCR beta cDNA molecule for every two T cells. Using deep sequencing normalized with unique cDNA molecular identifiers, the study measured how TCR beta repertoire diversity changes with age. Two additional independent replicas of 1 million unique cDNA reads from the same blood draw were analyzed for two donors (one aged 18 to 30 and one aged 80 or older). Donors of different ages were randomly distributed across sequencing lanes to avoid experimental bias. Four age groups were formed from the donors: young (average around 15 years), middle-aged (approximately 40), aged (roughly 56) and long-lived (about 75). Study-wide findings and limitations: Estimates of total diversity from one million sequenced T cells were regarded as lower bounds and underestimates. Observed TCR beta diversity correlated strongly with the percentage of naive T cells measured by flow cytometry. Donor CMV infection status was unknown, potentially confounding age-related changes in expanded clonotypes. Conclusive comparison of naive and antigen-experienced compartments was prevented by the profiling of bulk unsorted PBMCs. As age increased, observed TCR beta diversity per million T cells dropped in a roughly linear way, and a significant reduction was already evident by age 40. Compared with the aged group, the long-lived group had more naive CD4+ T cells, fewer expanded clones and increased TCR diversity, suggesting age selection.

Reading the germline V gene gives CDR1 KGHDR and CDR2 SFDVKD. Ends trimmed: V by 5 bases, J by 2 bases; bases unmatched to a gene: 8. From the cysteine up to the phenylalanine, the CDR3 has a length of 17 residues. Just CDR3 DNA is preserved here, 51 bases in frame from base 1. This clonotype was seen only a few times. No cognate antigen has been identified for it. Base qualities are not at hand, and no much larger clone is one base apart. Donors were approximately 42 systemically healthy Caucasian individuals from Russia aged roughly 6 to 90 years. Roughly 9 milliliters of peripheral blood were drawn from each donor into EDTA-treated Vacutainer tubes. Ficoll-Paque density-gradient centrifugation was used to isolate PBMCs, with at least 6.5 million per sample. Total RNA, at least 5 micrograms per sample, was extracted from PBMCs with Trizol reagent. For every donor, an aliquot of PBMCs went through flow cytometry to measure the percentages of naive CD45RAhigh/CD27high T cells.

The library relied on 5' RACE. Instrument used: Illumina HiSeq 2500. A second PCR of roughly 6 to 11 cycles was run with a J-beta primer mix and a sample-barcoded 5' primer. A unique molecular identifier was introduced onto each TCR beta cDNA molecule by a template-switch 5' adaptor carrying 12 random nucleotides. At least 2.5 million CDR3-containing paired-end reads were obtained from each sample. The Mint cDNA synthesis kit, primed by a TRBC-specific oligonucleotide, was used to synthesize first-strand cDNA from all RNA. Following uracil-DNA glycosylase treatment, a first 18-cycle PCR with universal primers M1SS and BC2_uni_R was performed on all cDNA. Under the source paper's analysis protocol: Normalization of each sample was performed by random selection of 1 million high-quality reads, each carrying a distinct molecular identifier. Instead of being binned into consensus sequences, reads that shared molecular identifiers were thrown out. CDR3 identification, clonotype clustering and error correction used MiTCR with a Q25 quality threshold and the strictest error-elimination algorithm. A nonparametric unseen species model with Euler transformation was used to estimate a lower bound on total TCR beta diversity. The public reads were run again by TCRdb, first through fastp at Q25 and then through MiXCR, and only productive beta chains were kept. Rows with one shared CDR3 protein collapse into an entry with the most common genes and DNA. These V and J calls originate from TCRdb's pipeline instead of the authors' own analysis. This sample is represented by roughly 900,000 distinct CDR3 sequences; roughly 50% of them were singletons. Of the sample, roughly 13% falls within the top ten clones.

This clonotype originated in a man younger than 45 in good health. The chain is made from TRBV24-1 and TRBJ2-1; 10 nucleotides in the junction match TRBD1. The specimen was blood. The nucleotides are TGTGCCACCAGTGTTACCCCGGGACAGGGGCCCTACAATGAGCAGTTCTTC. Its amino acids are CATSVTPGQGPYNEQFF.